The 21 T cell receptor beta chains listed next were all sequenced from one sample in a study of T-cell memory formation after mild COVID-19 (dated by TCRdb to 2020 to 2022). Libraries were made using 5' RACE. These reads were obtained on an Illumina NovaSeq 6000. TCRdb reprocessed the public reads (quality trimming at Q25 with fastp, clone calling with MiXCR) and kept in-frame beta chains. Each entry merges the rows of one CDR3 protein and shows their most common DNA and genes. This sample gives approximately 570,000 distinct CDR3 sequences in total; roughly 18% of them show up just once. About 12% of the sample belongs to the ten largest clones. Sequencing was performed on PBMCs or a T cell subset sorted from them (not recorded which). These receptors came from an adult woman who had mild COVID-19 (a few samples of this study predate the infection). The sample titles of this study are shuffled in the database, so cell type and time point are left out; the donor was told from shared clones.

In nucleotides, the CDR3 is TGTGCCAGCACCCTTCGGGGGCAGCGGTTCGGGGAGCTGTTTTTT. Protein sequence: CASTLRGQRFGELFF. The chain is built from TRBV12-3 or TRBV12-4 and TRBJ2-2; D is possibly TRBD1 or TRBD2 (6 bases each). This CDR3 is built from 15 residues. Trimming took off 7 bases at V and 7 bases at J, with 19 bases between the two ends.

This clonotype was detected a few times. DNA of the CDR3: TGTGCCAGCAGCTCCCGACGACAGGAACCCACCTACGAGCAGTACTTC. Its protein product is CASSSRRQEPTYEQYF. The genes are TRBV11-2 and TRBJ2-7; weak D call: TRBD1 (6 bases). V was pared by 4 bases and J by 2 bases, with 18 bases between. From germline, CDR1 is SGHAT and CDR2 FQNNGV. The CDR3 runs 16 residues.

The table lists this clonotype with a few counts. The chain has TRBV5-1 and TRBJ2-7; the D gene is possibly TRBD1 (6 bases). Germline loops: CDR1 SGHRS, CDR2 YFSETQ. This CDR3 is built from 16 residues. Deletions cut 2 bases from V and 2 bases from J, with 17 bases between. CDR3 protein: CASSLTGPSTTYEQYF. The CDR3 DNA follows: TGCGCCAGCAGCTTAACAGGGCCCTCCACAACCTACGAGCAGTACTTC.

V gene TRBV16 combines with J gene TRBJ1-1; D perhaps matches TRBD1 (6 bases). V was trimmed by 6 bases and J by 12 bases, leaving 17 bases between them. Germline assignment: CDR1 KGHSY and CDR2 FQNENV. The length of the CDR3 is 12 residues. The CDR3 sequence: CASRPGAGSSFF. In nucleotides, the CDR3 is TGTGCCAGCAGGCCAGGGGCCGGTTCCTCTTTCTTT.

This rearrangement joins TRBV5-1 to TRBJ2-5; weak D call: TRBD1 (6 bases). V lost 0 bases to trimming and J lost 1 base, with 13 bases between them. The CDR3 is made up of 16 amino acids. The germline CDR1 and CDR2 sequences are SGHRS and YFSETQ. CDR3 DNA sequence: TGCGCCAGCAGCTTGGCCGGGACAAGGGGCCAAGAGACCCAGTACTTC. Amino acids: CASSLAGTRGQETQYF.

The rearrangement links TRBV9 to TRBJ2-3; TRBD2 agrees at 14 bases. Germline V CDR1 and CDR2: SGDLS, YYNGEE. CDR3 size: 17 residues. V lost 4 bases to trimming and J lost 4 bases; unmatched junction nucleotides: 8. The CDR3 sequence: CASSKGLAGAWADTQYF. The CDR3, as DNA: TGTGCCAGCAGCAAGGGACTAGCGGGAGCCTGGGCAGATACGCAGTATTTT.

In its sample, this clonotype was seen a few times. The gene calls are TRBV19 and TRBJ2-6; TRBD1 is a possible D gene (5 bases). There are 16 residues in the CDR3. CDR1 and CDR2 (germline): LNHDA, SQIVND (reference sequence). V gave up 0 bases and J gave up 0 bases, with 6 bases separating them. The CDR3 is CASSIDQGSGANVLTF. The CDR3 DNA reads as TGTGCCAGTAGTATAGATCAGGGCTCTGGGGCCAACGTCCTGACTTTC.

This chain connects TRBV20-1 to TRBJ1-1; D gene uncertain. CDR1 is DFQATT, CDR2 SNEGSKA, per germline (reference sequence). Trimming took off 4 bases at V and 0 bases at J, with 9 bases between the two ends. This CDR3 spans 13 amino acids. Written as DNA, the CDR3 is TGCAGTGCTATAAAACGGGTGAACACTGAAGCTTTCTTT. Its protein is CSAIKRVNTEAFF.

This clonotype was found a few times. The CDR3 reads CSASDGKTNEQFF. Written as DNA, the CDR3 is TGCAGTGCTAGTGACGGAAAAACGAATGAGCAGTTCTTC. This rearrangement joins TRBV20-1 to TRBJ2-1; D not resolved. V lost 3 bases and J lost 7, with 13 bases in between. CDR3 size: 13 residues. Germline V lookup: CDR1 DFQATT, CDR2 SNEGSKA (reference sequence).

The genes are TRBV29-1 and TRBJ1-2; D gene ambiguous. CDR1 is SQVTM and CDR2 is ANQGSEA in the germline V gene. V was trimmed by 6 bases and J by 4 bases, leaving 21 bases between them. The CDR3 loop spans 15 amino acids. The CDR3 nucleotides are TGCAGCGTGGTTATTAACAGTATAAAGGGCTATGGCTACACCTTC. Its translation is CSVVINSIKGYGYTF. The variable domain in full, with the rest retrieved from reference TRBV29-1 and TRBJ1-2, is SAVISQKPSRDICQRGTSLTIQCQVDSQVTMMFWYRQQPGQSLTLIATANQGSEATYESGFVIDKFPISRPNLTFSTLTVSNMSPEDSSIYLCSVVINSIKGYGYTFGSGTRLTVV.

A few counts support this clonotype. V is TRBV24-1 and J is TRBJ1-1, with 7 bases that match TRBD1. V was clipped by 4 bases and J by 3 bases; unmatched bases: 16. CDR1 is KGHDR, CDR2 SFDVKD, per germline. The CDR3 is 18 amino acids. CDR3 nucleotide sequence: TGTGCCACCAGTGACACCATTCGACAGGGCGAGGGTTACACTGAAGCTTTCTTT. Translation gives CATSDTIRQGEGYTEAFF.

This clonotype has a handful of counts. V and J are TRBV20-1 and TRBJ2-3, with D perhaps matching TRBD1 or TRBD2 (5 bases each). The CDR3 length is 13 residues. The V gene's germline CDR1 is DFQATT and CDR2 SNEGSKA (reference sequence). V was trimmed by 2 bases and J by 4 bases, leaving 10 bases between them. CDR3 sequence: CSARNMGADTQYF. CDR3 bases: TGCAGTGCTAGAAATATGGGGGCAGATACGCAGTATTTT.

V is TRBV2 and J is TRBJ1-2; possible D gene TRBD1, 6 bases. From germline, CDR1 is SNHLY and CDR2 FYNNEI. V was shortened by 4 bases and J by 13 bases, with 16 bases between the two germline ends. The CDR3 contains 12 residues. The CDR3 bases are TGTGCCAGCAGTGGTCAGGGGCGTGGTGGCACCTTC. It encodes CASSGQGRGGTF.

This clonotype was counted between two and nine times. The J gene is TRBJ1-2, the V gene TRBV7-9; 9 positions match TRBD1. After removal of 8 bases from V and 4 bases from J, the junction contained 14 bases not matched to a gene. The CDR3 is 16 amino acids. Germline-derived CDR1 and CDR2 are SEHNR and FQNEAQ (reference sequence). The CDR3 DNA follows: TGTGCCAGCGGTCCCGGGACAGGGAGGGATCTCTATGGCTACACCTTC. Translating it yields CASGPGTGRDLYGYTF.

Only a few counts were recorded for this clonotype. V and J are TRBV15 and TRBJ2-7, with 7 positions matching TRBD2. Germline assignment: CDR1 LNHNV and CDR2 YYDKDF (reference sequence). Germline trimming cut 0 bases from V and 0 bases from J; bases unmatched to any gene: 2. The CDR3 covers 15 residues. The CDR3 here is CATSRDPGGSYEQYF. CDR3 sequence (DNA): TGTGCCACCAGCAGAGATCCGGGGGGCTCCTACGAGCAGTACTTC.

This clonotype was observed once. This chain links TRBV20-1 with TRBJ2-5; D remains unclear. CDR3 size: 14 residues. The germline V gene has CDR1 DFQATT and CDR2 SNEGSKA (reference sequence). V lost 0 bases to trimming and J lost 4 bases, with 12 bases between them. The CDR3 coding sequence is TGCAGTGCTAGAGATCCGCAGGACGGAGAGACCCAGTACTTC. This sequence encodes CSARDPQDGETQYF.

V usage is TRBV12-3 or TRBV12-4 and J usage is TRBJ2-1; 7 bases line up with TRBD2. Germline trimming cut 5 bases from V and 5 bases from J; bases unmatched to any gene: 9. CDR3 length: 15 amino acids. DNA for the CDR3: TGTGCCAGCAGTCCAACAGGACTAGTCAACAATGAGCAGTTCTTC. Protein sequence: CASSPTGLVNNEQFF.

This clonotype was seen more than once but under ten times. The chain is built from TRBV20-1 and TRBJ2-5, with TRBD2 identical over 14 bases. Germline-derived CDR1 and CDR2 are DFQATT and SNEGSKA (reference sequence). Germline trimming cut 6 bases from V and 4 bases from J; bases unmatched to any gene: 10. There are 16 residues in the CDR3. CDR3 bases: TGCAGTGCCCGAACGGGACTAGCGGGAGATGGAGAGACCCAGTACTTC. Its protein product is CSARTGLAGDGETQYF.

The sample holds a few counts of this clonotype. The chain recombines TRBV29-1 with TRBJ2-1; tentatively, D is TRBD1 or TRBD2 (5 bases each). Germline V gene sequence: CDR1 SQVTM, CDR2 ANQGSEA. There are 15 residues in the CDR3. Trimming shortened V by 3 bases and J by 9 bases, and 21 bases separated the two germline ends. The CDR3, as DNA: TGCAGCGTTGATGATTTGAGGGGCGGATTATCTGAGCAGTTCTTC. It yields the protein CSVDDLRGGLSEQFF.

A few counts support this clonotype. This rearrangement joins TRBV12-3 or TRBV12-4 to TRBJ2-5, with D perhaps matching TRBD1 or TRBD2 (5 bases each). CDR3 size: 13 residues. With 2 bases removed from V and 5 bases from J, the gap between germline ends came to 9 bases. The CDR3 here is CASSLSRDETQYF. The CDR3 DNA reads as TGTGCCAGCAGTTTAAGTCGGGACGAGACCCAGTACTTC.

This clonotype showed up just once. V gene TRBV20-1 combines with J gene TRBJ1-1, with 10 bases identical to TRBD1. From germline, CDR1 is DFQATT and CDR2 SNEGSKA (reference sequence). The CDR3 is 12 amino acids. V dropped 3 bases and J dropped 6; count of bases not matched to a gene: 1. In nucleotides, the CDR3 is TGCAGTGCTAGGACAGGGGGCCCTGAAGCTTTCTTT. Protein: CSARTGGPEAFF.